This TCR beta chain was retrieved from a study of cytomegalovirus exposure and HLA in healthy donors. The study sampled nominally healthy donors, though unrecorded immune exposures were likely. V was pared by 4 bases and J by 3 bases, with 9 bases of the junction left unmatched. CDR1 and CDR2 from the germline V gene are MGHRA and YSYEKL. This CDR3 region has 16 residues. PCR used 60 Vbeta primers and 13 Jbeta primers. TCRdb's table, derived via immunoSEQ multiplex PCR, lists solely in-frame clones and lacks some. Here the sample spans about 100,000 clones, approximately 76% being singletons. This chain joins TRBV4-1 and TRBJ2-5; 9 bases line up with TRBD1. The source is a middle-aged man in good health and CMV-seropositive. Sequenced: PBMCs. The CDR3 loop reads CASSLGQGTQKETQYF. In DNA form, the CDR3 reads TGCGCCAGCAGCCTGGGACAGGGAACACAAAAAGAGACCCAGTACTTC.